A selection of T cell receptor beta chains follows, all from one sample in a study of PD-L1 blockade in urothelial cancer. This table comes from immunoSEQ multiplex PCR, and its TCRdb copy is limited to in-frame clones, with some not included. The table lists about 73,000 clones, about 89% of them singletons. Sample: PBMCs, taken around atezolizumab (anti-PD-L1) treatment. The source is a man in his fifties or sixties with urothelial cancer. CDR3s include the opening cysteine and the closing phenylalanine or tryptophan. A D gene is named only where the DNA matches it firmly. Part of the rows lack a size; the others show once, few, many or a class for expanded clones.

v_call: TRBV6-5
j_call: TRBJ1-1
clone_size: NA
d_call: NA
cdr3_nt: TGTGCCAGCAGTTCGTTCAGGGGCACTGAAGCTTTCTTT
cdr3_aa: CASSSFRGTEAFF

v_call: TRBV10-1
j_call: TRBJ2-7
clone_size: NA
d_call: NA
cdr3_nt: TGCGCCAGCAGCCACAGGTTTACGGAATACGAGCAGTACTTC
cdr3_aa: CASSHRFTEYEQYF

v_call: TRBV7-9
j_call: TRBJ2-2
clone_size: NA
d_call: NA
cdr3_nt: TGTGCCAGCAGCCGATCGACAGGCTTGAACACCGGGGAGCTGTTTTTT
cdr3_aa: CASSRSTGLNTGELFF

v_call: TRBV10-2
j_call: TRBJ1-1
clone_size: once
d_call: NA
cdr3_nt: TGCGCCAGTAGACAGGACATGAACACTGAAGCTTTCTTT
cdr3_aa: CASRQDMNTEAFF

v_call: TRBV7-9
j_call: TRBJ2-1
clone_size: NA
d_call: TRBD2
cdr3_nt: TGTGCCAGCAGCTTCTCAGGGCTAGCGGGTGACAATGAGCAGTTCTTC
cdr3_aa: CASSFSGLAGDNEQFF

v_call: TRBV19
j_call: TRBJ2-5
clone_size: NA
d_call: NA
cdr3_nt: TGTGCCACCTCCGATGGAGGGGCGCACCAAGAGACCCAGTACTTC
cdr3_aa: CATSDGGAHQETQYF

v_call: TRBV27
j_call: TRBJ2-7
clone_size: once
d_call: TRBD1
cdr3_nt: TGTGCCAGCAGTTTACAGGGGGAGTACGAGCAGTACTTC
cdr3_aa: CASSLQGEYEQYF

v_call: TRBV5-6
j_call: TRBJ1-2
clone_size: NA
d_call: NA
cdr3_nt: TGTGCCAGCAGCTTCAGGGGAAGGAGTCAGTTTGGCTACACCTTC
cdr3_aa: CASSFRGRSQFGYTF

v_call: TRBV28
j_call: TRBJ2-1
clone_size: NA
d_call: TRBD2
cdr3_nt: TGTGCCAGCAGCCGATCACTAGCGGGAGTAAGAAATGAGCAGTTCTTC
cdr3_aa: CASSRSLAGVRNEQFF

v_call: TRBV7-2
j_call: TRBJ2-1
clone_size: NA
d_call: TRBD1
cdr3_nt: TGTGCCAGCAGCCCCGACAGGGGCCTAGTCTCCTACAATGAGCAGTTCTTC
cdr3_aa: CASSPDRGLVSYNEQFF

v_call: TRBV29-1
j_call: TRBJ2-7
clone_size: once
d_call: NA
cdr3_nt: TGCAGCGTTGGACAGGTGGATCCCTACGAGCAGTACTTC
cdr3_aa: CSVGQVDPYEQYF

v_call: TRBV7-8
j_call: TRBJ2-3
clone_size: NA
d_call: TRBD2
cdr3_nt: TGTGCCAGCAGCTCTGGACTAGCGGGAGTTTCAGATACGCAGTATTTT
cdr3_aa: CASSSGLAGVSDTQYF

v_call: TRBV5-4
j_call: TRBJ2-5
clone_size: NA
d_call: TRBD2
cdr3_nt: TGTGCCAGCAAGGAGGCGGGGGGCGTGAAAGAGACCCAGTACTTC
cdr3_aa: CASKEAGGVKETQYF